This note documents a single T cell receptor beta chain sequence. Trimming removed 6 bases at V and 2 bases at J, with 7 bases between. This CDR3 comprises 11 residues. The germline V gene has CDR1 SQVTM and CDR2 ANQGSEA. This sample stems from a study of blood T cell repertoires in COVID-19. Measured with immunoSEQ multiplex PCR; TCRdb has only the in-frame clones, and not every one. There are 300,000 to 350,000 clones in the sample; roughly 89% occur only once, and about 8.4% lies in the top ten. The chain has TRBV29-1 and TRBJ2-5; D ambiguous. The origin of this receptor is a woman between 25 and 40 years old who had recovered from COVID-19. Sequencing used PBMCs or T cells enriched from blood (not recorded which). The CDR3 sequence: CSVPVQETQYF. The CDR3, as DNA: TGCAGCGTCCCAGTACAAGAGACCCAGTACTTC.